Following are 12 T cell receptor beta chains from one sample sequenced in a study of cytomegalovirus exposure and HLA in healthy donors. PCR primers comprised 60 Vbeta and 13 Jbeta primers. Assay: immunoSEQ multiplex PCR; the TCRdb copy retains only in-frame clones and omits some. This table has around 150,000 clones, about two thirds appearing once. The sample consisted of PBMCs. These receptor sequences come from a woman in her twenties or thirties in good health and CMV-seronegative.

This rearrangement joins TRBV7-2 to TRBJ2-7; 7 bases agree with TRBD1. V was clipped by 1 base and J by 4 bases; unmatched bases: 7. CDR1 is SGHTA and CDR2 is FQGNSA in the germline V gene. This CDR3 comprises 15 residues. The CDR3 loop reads CASSLVGGAEYEQYF. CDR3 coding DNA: TGTGCCAGCAGCTTAGTAGGGGGCGCGGAGTACGAGCAGTACTTC.

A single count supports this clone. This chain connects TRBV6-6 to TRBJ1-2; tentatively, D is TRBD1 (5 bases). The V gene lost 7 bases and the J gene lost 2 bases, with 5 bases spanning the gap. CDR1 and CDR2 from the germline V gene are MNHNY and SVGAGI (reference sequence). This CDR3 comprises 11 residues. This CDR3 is CASTGNYGYTF. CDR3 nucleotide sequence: TGTGCCAGCACAGGGAACTATGGCTACACCTTC.

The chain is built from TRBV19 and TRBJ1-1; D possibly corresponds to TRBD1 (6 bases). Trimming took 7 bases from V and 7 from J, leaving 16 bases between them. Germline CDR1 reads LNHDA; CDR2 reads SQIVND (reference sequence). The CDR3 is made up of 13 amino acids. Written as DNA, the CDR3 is TGTGCCAGTACCCTCACAGGGTGGGATGAAGCTTTCTTT. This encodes CASTLTGWDEAFF.

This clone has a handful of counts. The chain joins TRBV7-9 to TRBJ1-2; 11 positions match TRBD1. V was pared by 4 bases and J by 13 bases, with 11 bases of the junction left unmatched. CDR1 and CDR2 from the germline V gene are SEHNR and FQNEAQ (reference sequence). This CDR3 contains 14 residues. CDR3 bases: TGTGCCAGCAGCTCGTTCCGGGACAGGGGGACATTCACCTTC. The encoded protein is CASSSFRDRGTFTF.

CDR3 sequence reads: CASGFTSGRADEQFF. CDR3 coding DNA: TGTGCTAGTGGTTTTACTAGCGGGAGGGCCGATGAGCAGTTCTTC. V and J are TRBV12-5 and TRBJ2-1; 13 bases line up with TRBD2. Germline V gene lookup returns CDR1 LGHNT and CDR2 FRNRAP. V was pared by 3 bases and J by 8 bases, with 4 bases of the junction left unmatched. The CDR3 loop spans 15 amino acids.

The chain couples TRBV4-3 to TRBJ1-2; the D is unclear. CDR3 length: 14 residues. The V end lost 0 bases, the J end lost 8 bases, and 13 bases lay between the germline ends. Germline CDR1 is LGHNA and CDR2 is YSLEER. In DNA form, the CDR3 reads TGCGCCAGCAGCCAAGATAGAGGAGATAGGGGCTACACCTTC. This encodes CASSQDRGDRGYTF.

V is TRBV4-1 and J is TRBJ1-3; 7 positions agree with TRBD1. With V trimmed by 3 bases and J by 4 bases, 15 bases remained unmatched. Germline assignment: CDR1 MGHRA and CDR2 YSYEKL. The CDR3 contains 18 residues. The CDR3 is CASSHPRGSWRSGNTIYF. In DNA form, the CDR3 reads TGCGCCAGCAGCCACCCCAGGGGGTCTTGGCGGTCGGGAAACACCATATATTTT.

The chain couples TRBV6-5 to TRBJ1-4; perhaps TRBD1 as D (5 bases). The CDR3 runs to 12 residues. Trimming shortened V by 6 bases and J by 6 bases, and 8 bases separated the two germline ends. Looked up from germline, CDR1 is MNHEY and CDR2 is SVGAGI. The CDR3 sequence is CASRGRDEKLFF. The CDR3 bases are TGTGCCAGCAGGGGGCGCGATGAAAAACTGTTTTTT.

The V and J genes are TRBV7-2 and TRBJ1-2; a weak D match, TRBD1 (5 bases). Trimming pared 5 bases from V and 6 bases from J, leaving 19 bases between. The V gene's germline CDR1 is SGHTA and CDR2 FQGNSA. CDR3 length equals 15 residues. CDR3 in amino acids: CASSPYFRASDGYTF. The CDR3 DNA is TGTGCCAGCAGCCCCTACTTCAGGGCATCGGATGGCTACACCTTC.

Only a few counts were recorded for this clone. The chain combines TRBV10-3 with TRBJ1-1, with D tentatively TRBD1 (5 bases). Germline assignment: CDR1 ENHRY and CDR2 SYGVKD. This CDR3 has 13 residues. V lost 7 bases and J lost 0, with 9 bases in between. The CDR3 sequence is CAIKQGMNTEAFF. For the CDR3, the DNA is TGTGCCATCAAGCAGGGAATGAACACTGAAGCTTTCTTT.

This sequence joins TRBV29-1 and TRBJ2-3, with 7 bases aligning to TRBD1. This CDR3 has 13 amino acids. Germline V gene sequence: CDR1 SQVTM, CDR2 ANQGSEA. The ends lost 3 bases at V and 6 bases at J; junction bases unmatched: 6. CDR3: CSVDLSTGDTQYF. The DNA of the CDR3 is TGCAGCGTTGACCTATCGACAGGGGATACGCAGTATTTT.

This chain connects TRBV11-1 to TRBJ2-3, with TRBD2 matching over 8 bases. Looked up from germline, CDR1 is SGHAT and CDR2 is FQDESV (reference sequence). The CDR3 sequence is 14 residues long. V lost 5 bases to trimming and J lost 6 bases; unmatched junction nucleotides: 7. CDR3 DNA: TGTGCCAGCAGCCTTAGCGGGGAGTTGGATACGCAGTATTTT. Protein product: CASSLSGELDTQYF.